The next 16 T cell receptor beta chains were all read from a single sample in a study of T cells in Graves' hyperthyroidism and ophthalmopathy. RNA transcripts provided the source from which TCR beta CDR3 regions were amplified. The study used the HTBI primer set for a first-round RT-PCR of the TCR CDR3. TCRdb redid the calling of the multiplex PCR reads with MiXCR, one entry per CDR3 protein. The sample lists approximately 330,000 distinct CDR3 sequences, 15% to 20% seen once, with 49% in the top ten. Sequencing input: blood. The receptors were sampled from a woman aged 45 to 65 with Graves' hyperthyroidism.

This clonotype was counted only a few times. The chain recombines TRBV9 with TRBJ2-1; D is possibly TRBD2 (6 bases). The CDR3 totals 15 residues. Trimming cost V 0 bases and J 5 bases, with 12 bases left between them. The germline gives CDR1 SGDLS, CDR2 YYNGEE. The CDR3 region has the DNA TGTGCCAGCAGCGTAGAGGGCGGGGAGAACAATGAGCAGTTCTTC. It codes for CASSVEGGENNEQFF.

The gene calls are TRBV9 and TRBJ1-2; the match to TRBD1 covers 8 bases. Germline CDR1 reads SGDLS; CDR2 reads YYNGEE. The J segment lost 7 bases and the V segment lost 2 bases, leaving 7 bases of the junction unmatched. This CDR3 contains 14 residues. This chain's CDR3 is CASSVPGGGTGYTF. The CDR3, as DNA: TGTGCCAGCAGCGTTCCAGGGGGCGGAACTGGCTACACCTTC.

The V gene is TRBV27, the J gene TRBJ2-1, with D maybe TRBD1 (7 bases). The CDR3 has 16 amino acids. The V end was cut by 5 bases, the J end by 8 bases, with 22 bases between. Germline V lookup: CDR1 MNHEY, CDR2 SMNVEV (reference sequence). CDR3 in DNA: TGTGCCAGCAGTCCTCGGACAGGTGGCGGGACCCATGAGCAGTTCTTC. Residues: CASSPRTGGGTHEQFF.

This clonotype was seen many times. The V and J genes are TRBV10-1 and TRBJ2-5; D unclear. This CDR3 has 9 amino acids. V was shortened by 10 bases and J by 3 bases, with 3 bases between the two germline ends. The germline V gene encodes CDR1 WNHNN and CDR2 SYGVQD (reference sequence). CDR3 sequence (DNA): TGCGCCAAGGAAGAGACCCAGTACTTC. As protein: CAKEETQYF.

Notes on this clonotype: At one of its ends the junction is not consistent with the germline gene, which may arise from a read error. V is TRBV5-1 and J is TRBJ1-1; tentative D call: TRBD1 (5 bases). CDR3 length: 16 residues. Per the germline V gene, CDR1 is SGHRS and CDR2 is YFSETQ. This CDR3 is CASSLVSGVINTEASF. CDR3 bases: TGCGCCAGCAGCTTGGTGTCGGGGGTTATAAACACTGAAGCTTCCTTT.

This clonotype was counted ten times or more. The J gene is TRBJ2-6, the V gene TRBV5-1; D assignment may be TRBD1 or TRBD2 (6 bases each). Germline V gene data show CDR1 as SGHRS and CDR2 as YFSETQ. The germline V and J ends were trimmed by 5 bases and 2 bases, with 11 bases remaining between them. The CDR3 is 15 residues long. CDR3 protein: CASSRGAPGANVLTF. The CDR3 region has the DNA TGCGCCAGCAGTAGGGGGGCCCCTGGGGCCAACGTCCTGACTTTC.

The rearrangement uses TRBV5-6 and TRBJ1-2, with 9 bases identical to TRBD1. J was trimmed by 5 bases and V by 4 bases; bases with no gene match: 9. The CDR3 runs to 15 residues. Germline loops: CDR1 SGHDT, CDR2 YYEEEE. CDR3 residues: CASSGSGTGLYGYTF. CDR3 sequence (DNA): TGTGCCAGCAGCGGGTCCGGGACAGGGTTATATGGCTACACCTTC.

This clonotype turned up a few times. The J gene is TRBJ2-1, the V gene TRBV7-2, with TRBD1 identical over 12 bases. Losses at the gene ends were 3 bases for V and 4 bases for J; bases not matched to a gene: 10. The CDR3 length is 18 residues. Germline V gives CDR1 SGHTA, CDR2 FQGNSA. The CDR3 DNA reads TGTGCCAGCAGCTTTGGGACAGGGGGCCAGCCCGGGTACAATGAGCAGTTCTTC. This encodes CASSFGTGGQPGYNEQFF.

This clonotype was seen more than once but under ten times. The rearrangement joins TRBV6-2 or TRBV6-3 to TRBJ2-2; 8 nucleotides align to TRBD1. The length of the CDR3 is 17 residues. Looked up from germline, CDR1 is MNHEY and CDR2 is SVGEGT. The V and J ends lost 2 bases and 7 bases, in that order; junction bases with no gene match: 12. The CDR3 sequence: CASSYEWGQASNGELFF. Written as DNA, the CDR3 is TGTGCCAGCAGTTACGAATGGGGACAGGCTAGCAACGGGGAGCTGTTTTTT.

The rearrangement joins TRBV5-1 to TRBJ2-2, with a possible D match to TRBD1 (6 bases). The CDR3 runs to 15 residues. Trimming removed 0 bases from V and 6 bases from J, with 12 bases in between. Germline values: CDR1 SGHRS, CDR2 YFSETQ. This CDR3 is CASSLDGGAPGELFF. CDR3 bases: TGCGCCAGCAGCTTGGATGGGGGCGCGCCCGGGGAGCTGTTTTTT.

This clonotype was detected a few times. The chain uses TRBV19 and TRBJ2-2; possible D gene TRBD1, 5 bases. Germline V CDR1 and CDR2: LNHDA, SQIVND (reference sequence). With 1 base removed from V and 6 bases from J, the gap between germline ends came to 6 bases. The CDR3 contains 13 residues. The DNA for the CDR3 is TGTGCCAGTAGTATAGGGACATCCGGGGAGCTGTTTTTT. Its translation is CASSIGTSGELFF.

This clonotype was counted ten times or more. The chain couples TRBV3-1 to TRBJ1-1, with TRBD1 as a possible D gene (5 bases). The CDR3 is 15 residues long. Germline CDR1 is LGHDT and CDR2 is YNNKEL (reference sequence). The V gene lost 3 bases and the J gene lost 1 base, with 12 bases spanning the gap. CDR3: CASSQGVGGNTEAFF. DNA of the CDR3: TGTGCCAGCAGCCAGGGAGTTGGGGGGAACACTGAAGCTTTCTTT. The full variable domain, completed using reference TRBV3-1 and TRBJ1-1, is DTAVSQTPKYLVTQMGNDKSIKCEQNLGHDTMYWYKQDSKKFLKIMFSYNNKELIINETVPNRFSPKSPDKAHLNLHINSLELGDSAVYFCASSQGVGGNTEAFFGQGTRLTVV.

This clonotype showed up just a few times. The chain is built from TRBV4-2 and TRBJ1-1; a weak D match, TRBD1 (6 bases). V shed 3 bases and J shed 3 bases, with 32 bases lying between them. CDR3 length: 21 amino acids. Per germline, CDR1 LGHNA and CDR2 YNFKEQ. CDR3 residues: CASSQSRPLTGASTLDTEAFF. The CDR3 nucleotides read TGTGCCAGCAGCCAGTCTAGACCGTTGACAGGCGCGAGTACCCTGGACACTGAAGCTTTCTTT.

This clonotype was seen many times. The gene calls are TRBV3-1 and TRBJ1-6; D gene uncertain. The CDR3 length is 16 residues. Germline V CDR1 and CDR2: LGHDT, YNNKEL (reference sequence). Trimming shortened V by 5 bases and J by 9 bases, and 20 bases separated the two germline ends. For the CDR3, the DNA is TGTGCCAGCAGCGCTCAGGTCGGTGGAATCGGTTCACCCCTCCACTTT. Translation gives CASSAQVGGIGSPLHF. The variable domain in full, with the rest retrieved from reference TRBV3-1 and TRBJ1-6, is DTAVSQTPKYLVTQMGNDKSIKCEQNLGHDTMYWYKQDSKKFLKIMFSYNNKELIINETVPNRFSPKSPDKAHLNLHINSLELGDSAVYFCASSAQVGGIGSPLHFGNGTRLTVT.

This clonotype was seen a handful of times. Because it lacks the conserved phenylalanine or tryptophan at the end, this CDR3 is likely a read error. This sequence joins TRBV27 and TRBJ1-1; D gene ambiguous. V was clipped by 0 bases and J by 2 bases, with 10 bases between them. The CDR3 is made up of 15 amino acids. Germline-derived CDR1 and CDR2 are MNHEY and SMNVEV (reference sequence). The DNA for the CDR3 is TGTGCCAGCAGTTTATCGCCGGGCCACAACACTGAAGCTTTCCTT. As protein: CASSLSPGHNTEAFL.

This clonotype was observed a few times. This sequence joins TRBV7-9 and TRBJ1-2, with D hard to call. V was cut by 1 base and J by 5 bases, with 8 bases left in between. The CDR3 has 13 amino acids. Germline V gene sequence: CDR1 SEHNR, CDR2 FQNEAQ (reference sequence). CDR3 region: CASSLGVVYGYTF. The CDR3 DNA sequence: TGTGCCAGCAGCTTAGGAGTGGTTTATGGCTACACCTTC. Filled out from reference TRBV7-9 and TRBJ1-2, the complete variable domain reads DTGVSQNPRHKITKRGQNVTFRCDPISEHNRLYWYRQTLGQGPEFLTYFQNEAQLEKSRLLSDRFSAERPKGSFSTLEIQRTEQGDSAMYLCASSLGVVYGYTFGSGTRLTVV.